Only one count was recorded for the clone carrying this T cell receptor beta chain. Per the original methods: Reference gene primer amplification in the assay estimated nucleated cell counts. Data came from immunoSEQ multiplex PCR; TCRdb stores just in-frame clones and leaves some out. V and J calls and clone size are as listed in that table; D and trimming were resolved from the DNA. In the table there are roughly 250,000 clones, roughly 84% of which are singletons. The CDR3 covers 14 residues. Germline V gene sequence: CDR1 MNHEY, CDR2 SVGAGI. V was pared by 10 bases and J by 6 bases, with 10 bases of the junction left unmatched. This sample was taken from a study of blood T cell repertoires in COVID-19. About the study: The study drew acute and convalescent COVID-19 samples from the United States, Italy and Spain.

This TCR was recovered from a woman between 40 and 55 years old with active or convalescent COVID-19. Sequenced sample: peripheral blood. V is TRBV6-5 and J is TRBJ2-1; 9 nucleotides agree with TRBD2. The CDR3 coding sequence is TGTGCCACCACCGGGGGTAGCGGGGGCAATGAGCAGTTCTTC. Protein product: CATTGGSGGNEQFF.